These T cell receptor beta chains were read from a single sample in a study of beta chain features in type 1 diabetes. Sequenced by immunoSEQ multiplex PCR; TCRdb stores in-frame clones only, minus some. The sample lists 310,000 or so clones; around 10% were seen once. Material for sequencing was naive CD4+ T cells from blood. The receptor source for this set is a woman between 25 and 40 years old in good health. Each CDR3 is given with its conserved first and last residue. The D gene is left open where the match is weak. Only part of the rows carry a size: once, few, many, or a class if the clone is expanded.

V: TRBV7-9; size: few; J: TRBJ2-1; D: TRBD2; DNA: TGTGCCAGCAGCACCCTTCGGACTAGCGGGAGCCACAATGAGCAGTTCTTC; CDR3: CASSTLRTSGSHNEQFF
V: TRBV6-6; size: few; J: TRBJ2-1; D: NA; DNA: TGTGCCAGCAGCACCCCGGGAGAGACCTACAATGAGCAGTTCTTC; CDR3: CASSTPGETYNEQFF
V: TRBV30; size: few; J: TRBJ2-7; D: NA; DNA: TGTGCCTGGAGTGTCATCTACGAGCAGTACTTC; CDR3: CAWSVIYEQYF
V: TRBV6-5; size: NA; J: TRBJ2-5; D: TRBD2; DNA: TGTGCCAGCAGAAGACTAGCGGGAGCGGAGACCCAGTACTTC; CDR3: CASRRLAGAETQYF
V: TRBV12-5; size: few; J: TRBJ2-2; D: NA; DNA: TGTGCTAGTAAAGCGTCCCACACCGGGGAGCTGTTTTTT; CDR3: CASKASHTGELFF
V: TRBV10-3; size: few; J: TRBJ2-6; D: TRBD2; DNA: TGTGCCATCAGTGAGCCGATGGGAAGCGGGAGGCCCTCTGGGGCCAACGTCCTGACTTTC; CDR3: CAISEPMGSGRPSGANVLTF
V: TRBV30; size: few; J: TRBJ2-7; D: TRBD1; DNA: TGTGCCTGGAGTGTCCGGGACAGGGCCTACGAGCAGTACTTC; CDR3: CAWSVRDRAYEQYF
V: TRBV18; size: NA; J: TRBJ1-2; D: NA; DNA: TGTGCCAGCTCACCATTTCCAGGCGGCTACACCTTC; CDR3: CASSPFPGGYTF
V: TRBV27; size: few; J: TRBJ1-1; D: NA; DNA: TGTGCCAGCAGTCCCCTCCTTAGGACAGCGAACACTGAAGCTTTCTTT; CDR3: CASSPLLRTANTEAFF
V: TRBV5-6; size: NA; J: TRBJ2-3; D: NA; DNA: TGTGCCAGCAGCTCGAGGATTAGCACAGATACGCAGTATTTT; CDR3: CASSSRISTDTQYF
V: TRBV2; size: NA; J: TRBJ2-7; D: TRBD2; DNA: TGTGCCAGCAACTTAGGGACTAGCGGGAGGGCCGTTTTC; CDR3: CASNLGTSGRAVF
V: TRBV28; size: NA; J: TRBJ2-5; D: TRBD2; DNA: TGTGCCAGCAGTTCCCCCAGCGGGACCCACGGGACCCAGTACTTC; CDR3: CASSSPSGTHGTQYF
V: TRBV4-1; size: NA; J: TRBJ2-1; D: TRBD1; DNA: TGCGCCAGCAGCCAAGATATTATAGGACAGGGGGATGAGCAGTTCTTC; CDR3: CASSQDIIGQGDEQFF
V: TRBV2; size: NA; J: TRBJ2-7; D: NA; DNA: TGTGCCAGCAGACTACAGGGACCCTCCTACGAGCAGTACTTC; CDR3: CASRLQGPSYEQYF
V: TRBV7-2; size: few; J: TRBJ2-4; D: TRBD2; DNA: TGTGCCAGCAGCTTGCCGGGACTAGCGATATACTTC; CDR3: CASSLPGLAIYF
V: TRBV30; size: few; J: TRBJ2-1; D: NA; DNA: TGTGCCTGGAGTGTACCCCGGGGTGAGCAGTTCTTC; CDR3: CAWSVPRGEQFF
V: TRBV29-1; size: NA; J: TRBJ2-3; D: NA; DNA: TGCAGCGTTGCGGCAGGGCTGACAGATACGCAGTATTTT; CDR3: CSVAAGLTDTQYF
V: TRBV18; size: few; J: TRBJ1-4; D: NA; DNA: TGTGCCAGCTCAGAGTTCGGAGAACTGTTTTTT; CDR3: CASSEFGELFF
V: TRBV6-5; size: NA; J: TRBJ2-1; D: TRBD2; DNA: TGTGCCAGCAGACAGCGGGAGCTGGGCAATGAGCAGTTCTTC; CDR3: CASRQRELGNEQFF
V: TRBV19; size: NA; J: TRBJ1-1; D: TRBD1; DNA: TGTGCCAGCCGACAGGGGGAGAGGAGGACTGAAGCTTTCTTT; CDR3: CASRQGERRTEAFF
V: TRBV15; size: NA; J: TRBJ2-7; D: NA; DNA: TGTGCCACCAGCAGGTCGTTTGCCTGGCAACCCTACGAGCAGTACTTC; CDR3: CATSRSFAWQPYEQYF
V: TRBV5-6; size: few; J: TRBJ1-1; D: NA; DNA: TGTGCCAGCAGCTTAGGGCGGGTCGTTGACTCTGAAGCTTTCTTT; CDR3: CASSLGRVVDSEAFF
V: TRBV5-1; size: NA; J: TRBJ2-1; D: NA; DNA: TGCGCCAGCAGCTGGACAGCCAGCTCCTACAATGAGCAGTTCTTC; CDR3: CASSWTASSYNEQFF
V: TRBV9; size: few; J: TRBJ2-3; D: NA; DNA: TGTGCCAGCACGTTGACAGATGGTACGCAGTATTTT; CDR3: CASTLTDGTQYF
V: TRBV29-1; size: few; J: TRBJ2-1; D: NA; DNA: TGCAGCTCCCGTCATTTGAAGGGACTGGGCGGATACAATGAGCAGTTCTTC; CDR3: CSSRHLKGLGGYNEQFF
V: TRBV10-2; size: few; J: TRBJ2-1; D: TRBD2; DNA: TGCGCCAGCAGTGAGCCCAGCGGGAGTGGTAATGAGCAGTTCTTC; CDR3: CASSEPSGSGNEQFF
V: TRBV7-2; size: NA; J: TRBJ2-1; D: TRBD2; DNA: TGTGCCAGCGGCTATCTAGCGGGGATGAACAATGAGCAGTTCTTC; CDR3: CASGYLAGMNNEQFF
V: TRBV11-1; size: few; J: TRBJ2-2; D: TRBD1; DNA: TGTGCCAGCAGGCGGACAGGGGTCGCCGGGGAGCTGTTTTTT; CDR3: CASRRTGVAGELFF
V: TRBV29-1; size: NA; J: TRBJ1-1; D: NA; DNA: TGCGGAGCCGGGGGGAACACTGAAGCTTTCTTT; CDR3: CGAGGNTEAFF
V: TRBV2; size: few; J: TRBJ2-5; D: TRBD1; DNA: TGTGCCAGCAGTGCTACCAACAGGGGGAGAGAGACCCAGTACTTC; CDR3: CASSATNRGRETQYF
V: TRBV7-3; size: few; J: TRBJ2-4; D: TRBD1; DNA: TGTGCCAGCAGCTCCCCGGGACAGCGGACCTTCTTC; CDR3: CASSSPGQRTFF
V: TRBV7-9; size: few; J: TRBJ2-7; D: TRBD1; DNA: TGTGCCAGCCAGTACGGGACAGACTCCTACGAGCAGTACTTC; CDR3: CASQYGTDSYEQYF
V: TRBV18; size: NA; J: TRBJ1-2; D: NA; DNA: TGTGCCAGCTCACCACGGGAGACCCTCTCTGGCTACACCTTC; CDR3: CASSPRETLSGYTF
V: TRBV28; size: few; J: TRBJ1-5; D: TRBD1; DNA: TGTGCCAGCAGTCCGACCCTGACAGGGGTTAGCAATCAGCCCCAGCATTTT; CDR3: CASSPTLTGVSNQPQHF
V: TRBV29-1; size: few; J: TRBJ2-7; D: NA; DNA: TGCAGCGTTGATCGTGGAGGAGGTCCTAACGAGCAGTACTTC; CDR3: CSVDRGGGPNEQYF